A selection of T cell receptor beta chains follows, all from one sample in a study of T-cell reconstitution after alpha-beta-depleted transplantation in children. TCRdb processed the PCR reads anew with MiXCR; each CDR3 protein has one entry. The profile shows fewer than 700,000 distinct CDR3 sequences, 10% to 15% of them singletons. The material was PBMCs, mostly from graft donor cells, obtained 360 days after TCRalphabeta/CD19-depleted stem cell transplant. These receptors all stem from a male patient younger than 18 who had a stem cell transplant for acute myeloid leukemia, so the T cells may come from the graft donor. CDR3s include the opening cysteine and the closing phenylalanine or tryptophan. Fields, in order: D gene, V gene, J gene, clone size, CDR3 DNA, CDR3 protein. D genes are given only for firm matches. Part of the rows lack a size; the others show once, few, many or a class for expanded clones.

TRBD1	TRBV6-2/TRBV6-3	TRBJ1-1	NA	TGTGCCGGCAGTTACTCCGGGACAGGGTCCCCTTTTGAAGCTTTCTTT	CAGSYSGTGSPFEAFF
TRBD2	TRBV20-1	TRBJ2-3	few	TGCAGTGCTAGCGGGAGGGCCGCAGATACGCAGTATTTT	CSASGRAADTQYF
TRBD2	TRBV3-1	TRBJ2-7	NA	TGTGCCAGCAGCCAATATAGCGGGAGGCGATCCGAGCAGTACTTC	CASSQYSGRRSEQYF
TRBD1	TRBV20-1	TRBJ2-7	NA	TGCAGTGCTACCGGGACAGGAGGATACGAGCAGTACTTC	CSATGTGGYEQYF
NA	TRBV7-9	TRBJ2-7	NA	TGTGCCAGCAGCTCCACCGCGAATTACGGGCGCTTCTACGAGCAGTACTTC	CASSSTANYGRFYEQYF
TRBD2	TRBV7-2	TRBJ2-7	many	TGTGCCAGCAGCTCGGACCTAGCGGGAGGATACGAGCAGTACTTC	CASSSDLAGGYEQYF
NA	TRBV7-8	TRBJ1-5	NA	TGTGCCAGCAGCTTAGATAGGTTCCCGGGGGCGGGTCAGCCCCAGCATTTT	CASSLDRFPGAGQPQHF
TRBD2	TRBV5-1	TRBJ2-7	few	TGCGCCAGCAGCTTGGTGGCTAGCGGGATCTACGAGCAGTACTTC	CASSLVASGIYEQYF
TRBD2	TRBV27	TRBJ2-1	NA	TGTGCCAGCAGTTTATTATTCCTAGCGGCGTCTTCCTACAATGAGCAGTTCTTC	CASSLLFLAASSYNEQFF
TRBD1	TRBV28	TRBJ2-7	NA	TGTGCCAGCAGTCCAGTACCGGGACAGCTTTACGAGCAGTACTTC	CASSPVPGQLYEQYF
NA	TRBV5-1	TRBJ1-2	NA	TGCGCCAGCAGCTTGGAGGGAACCTGGGTGGGCCCCTATGGCTACACCTTC	CASSLEGTWVGPYGYTF
NA	TRBV12-3/TRBV12-4	TRBJ2-5	NA	TGTGCCAGCAGTTTGTGGGACCTCCAAGAGACCCAGTACTTC	CASSLWDLQETQYF
NA	TRBV28	TRBJ1-2	few	TGTGCCAGCAGTTCCCCAACAGGGTACTATGGCTACACCTTC	CASSSPTGYYGYTF
TRBD2	TRBV28	TRBJ2-1	NA	TGTGCCAGCAGTTTATTAAGACTAGCGGGAGGGCCTTTGAACGGGGAGCAGTTCTTC	CASSLLRLAGGPLNGEQFF
NA	TRBV7-2	TRBJ1-5	many	TGTGCCAGCAGCTTAGGGGAGACGTATAGCAATCAGCCCCAGCATTTT	CASSLGETYSNQPQHF
NA	TRBV24-1	TRBJ2-6	few	TGTGCCACCAGTGGATCGTTCGGCAGGGACACTGGGGCCAACGTCCTGACTTTC	CATSGSFGRDTGANVLTF
TRBD2	TRBV28	TRBJ2-1	few	TGTGCCAGCATTCCCGGACTAGCGGGACGTCGGGAGCAGTTCTTC	CASIPGLAGRREQFF
NA	TRBV25-1	TRBJ1-1	NA	TGTGCCAGCAGTGAATACAGGACTGGGAATGAAGCTTTCTTT	CASSEYRTGNEAFF
NA	TRBV12-3/TRBV12-4	TRBJ2-3	many	TGTGCCAGCAGTTTAAGGGGGGCAGATACGCAGTATTTT	CASSLRGADTQYF
NA	TRBV7-2	TRBJ2-7	many	TGTGCCAGCAGCTTAGTCGGGGCAGGCTCCGAGCAGTACTTC	CASSLVGAGSEQYF
TRBD1	TRBV20-1	TRBJ1-5	NA	TGCAGTGCTAAAGTGACAGGGGTGGAGCAGCCCCAGCATTTT	CSAKVTGVEQPQHF
TRBD2	TRBV28	TRBJ2-1	NA	TGTGCCAGCAGTCGTCAGCGGGATTTATACAATGAGCAGTTCTTC	CASSRQRDLYNEQFF
NA	TRBV20-1	TRBJ2-7	NA	TGCAGTGCTAGTATGGGGAGTGTTCCCTACGAGCAGTACTTC	CSASMGSVPYEQYF
TRBD1	TRBV12-3/TRBV12-4	TRBJ1-1	NA	TGTGCCAGCAGTTTAAAGGGGGACAGGAGGACTGAAGCTTTCTTT	CASSLKGDRRTEAFF
NA	TRBV6-5	TRBJ2-7	few	TGTGCCAGCGCCCCACGAGCGGGTGAGCAGTACTTC	CASAPRAGEQYF
TRBD2	TRBV9	TRBJ2-1	NA	TGTGCCAGCAGCGTACTAGCGGGAGGCCTGGGGTACAATGAGCAGTTCTTC	CASSVLAGGLGYNEQFF
TRBD2	TRBV20-1	TRBJ2-2	few	TGCAGTGCTAGGGCGACTAGCGGGGGCGCCGGGGAGCTGTTTTTT	CSARATSGGAGELFF
NA	TRBV6-2/TRBV6-3	TRBJ2-1	few	TGTGCCACCTCACCAAGGGGGAGGTATAACAATGAGCAGTTCTTC	CATSPRGRYNNEQFF
NA	TRBV24-1	TRBJ2-5	many	TGTGCCACCAGTGACGAACGACCCGGGACGGAGTACTTC	CATSDERPGTEYF
NA	TRBV28	TRBJ2-1	few	TGTGCCAGCAGTTTAACCCCCGGACTTTCCAGCTACAATGAGCAGTTCTTC	CASSLTPGLSSYNEQFF
NA	TRBV20-1	TRBJ2-7	few	TGCAGTGCACGGTTCGAAAAGAAGCGGGTTTACCCCTACGAGCAGTACTTC	CSARFEKKRVYPYEQYF
NA	TRBV20-1	TRBJ2-2	NA	TGCAGTGCGATAGCGAGTGGATCCACCGGGGAGCTGTTTTTT	CSAIASGSTGELFF
NA	TRBV30	TRBJ2-5	few	TGTGCCTGGAGTGCTTTACCGGGACAAACTCAAGAGACCCAGTACTTC	CAWSALPGQTQETQYF
NA	TRBV4-3	TRBJ1-2	NA	TGCGCCAGCAGCCAGCAGGGAGGCGGCTATGGCTACACCTTC	CASSQQGGGYGYTF
NA	TRBV7-2	TRBJ2-7	few	TGTGCCAGCAGCTTAGTCGGCAGTCGGATCTTCTACGAGCAGTACTTC	CASSLVGSRIFYEQYF
TRBD2	TRBV5-1	TRBJ2-7	many	TGCGCCAGCTCCCGGACTAGCGGGAGATACGAGCAGTACTTC	CASSRTSGRYEQYF
NA	TRBV10-3	TRBJ2-1	NA	TGTGCCATCAGTGAGTCAAGGGGCCCGTACAATGAGCAGTTCTTC	CAISESRGPYNEQFF
NA	TRBV7-7	TRBJ2-1	few	TGTGCTAGCAGCTTAGATAAGGGTGAGCAGTTCTTC	CASSLDKGEQFF
TRBD2	TRBV20-1	TRBJ2-3	many	TGCAGTGCTAGCAAGACTAGCGGGAGCACAGATACGCAGTATTTT	CSASKTSGSTDTQYF
NA	TRBV29-1	TRBJ2-1	NA	TGCAGCTACGTTAGGTACAATGAGCAGTTCTTC	CSYVRYNEQFF
NA	TRBV28	TRBJ1-5	few	TGTGCCAGCAGTTTCTCAAACAGAGATCAGCCCCAGCATTTT	CASSFSNRDQPQHF
NA	TRBV2	TRBJ2-3	few	TGTGCCAGTTCACTCAGGGAGAGCACAGATACGCAGTATTTT	CASSLRESTDTQYF
TRBD2	TRBV5-1	TRBJ2-5	NA	TGCGCCAGCAGCCCCCGGCTAGCGGGAGTAAGAATTGGAGAGACCCAGTACTTC	CASSPRLAGVRIGETQYF
TRBD2	TRBV6-4	TRBJ2-7	many	TGTGCCAGCACCGCGGCCCCGGGACTAGCGGTTTTCAGCTCCTACGAGCAGTACTTC	CASTAAPGLAVFSSYEQYF
TRBD2	TRBV19	TRBJ2-1	NA	TGTGCCAGTAACCCGTTCGGGCTAGCGGGCAGCGATGAGCAGTTCTTC	CASNPFGLAGSDEQFF
NA	TRBV7-3	TRBJ2-1	few	TGTGCCCCAAGACTAGAAGATGAGCAGTTCTTC	CAPRLEDEQFF
TRBD2	TRBV12-3/TRBV12-4	TRBJ2-7	NA	TGTGCCAGCACCGGGGGGGGACATTCCTACGAGCAGTACTTC	CASTGGGHSYEQYF
NA	TRBV6-1	TRBJ2-3	NA	TGTGCCAGCAGCCCGGGAACGGGATGGGTCTCAGATACGCAGTATTTT	CASSPGTGWVSDTQYF
NA	TRBV5-6	TRBJ2-7	NA	TGTGCCAGCAGCTCCGACTACTCCTACGAGCAGTACTTC	CASSSDYSYEQYF
TRBD2	TRBV27	TRBJ2-7	NA	TGTGCCAGCAGTCCCCTAGCGGGAGAATCCTACGAGCAGTACTTC	CASSPLAGESYEQYF
NA	TRBV7-3	TRBJ2-2	NA	TGTGCCAGCAGCTTCGGTTCAAGCACCGGGGAGCTGTTTTTT	CASSFGSSTGELFF
TRBD2	TRBV20-1	TRBJ2-1	NA	TGCAGTGCTAGAGGACTAGCCACTCATTACAATGAGCAGTTCTTC	CSARGLATHYNEQFF
NA	TRBV20-1	TRBJ2-7	NA	TGCAGTGCGCCCGTAGCCGGGGGAGAGCAGTACTTC	CSAPVAGGEQYF